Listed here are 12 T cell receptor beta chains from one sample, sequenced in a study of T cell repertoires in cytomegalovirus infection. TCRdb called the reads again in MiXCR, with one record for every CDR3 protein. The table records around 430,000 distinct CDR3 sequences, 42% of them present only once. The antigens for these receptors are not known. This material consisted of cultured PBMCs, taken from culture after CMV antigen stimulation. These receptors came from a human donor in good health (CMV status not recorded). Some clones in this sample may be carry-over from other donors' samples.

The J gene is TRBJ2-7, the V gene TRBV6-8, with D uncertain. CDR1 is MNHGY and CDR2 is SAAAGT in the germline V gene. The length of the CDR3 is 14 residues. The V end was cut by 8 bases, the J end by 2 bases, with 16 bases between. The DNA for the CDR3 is TGTGCCAGCGGTCATAGTGGCCGAACCTACGAGCAGTACTTC. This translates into CASGHSGRTYEQYF.

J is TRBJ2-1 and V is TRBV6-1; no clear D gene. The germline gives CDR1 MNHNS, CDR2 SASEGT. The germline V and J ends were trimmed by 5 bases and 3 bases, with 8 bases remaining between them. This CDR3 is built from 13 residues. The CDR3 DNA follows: TGTGCCAGCAGTAACCTCGGCTACAATGAGCAGTTCTTC. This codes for CASSNLGYNEQFF.

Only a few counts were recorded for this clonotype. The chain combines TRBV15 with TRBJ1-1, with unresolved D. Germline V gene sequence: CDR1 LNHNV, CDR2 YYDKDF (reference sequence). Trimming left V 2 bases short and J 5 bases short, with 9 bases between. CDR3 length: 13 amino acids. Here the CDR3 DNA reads TGTGCCACCAGCAGAAACCTACGGACTGAAGCTTTCTTT. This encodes CATSRNLRTEAFF. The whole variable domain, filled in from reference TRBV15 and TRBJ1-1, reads DAMVIQNPRYQVTQFGKPVTLSCSQTLNHNVMYWYQQKSSQAPKLLFHYYDKDFNNEADTPDNFQSRRPNTSFCFLDIRSPGLGDTAMYLCATSRNLRTEAFFGQGTRLTVV.

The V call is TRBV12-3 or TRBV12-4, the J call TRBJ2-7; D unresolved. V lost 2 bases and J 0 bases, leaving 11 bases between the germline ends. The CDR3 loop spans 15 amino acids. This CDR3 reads CASSLFDTSSYEQYF. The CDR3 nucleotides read TGTGCCAGCAGTTTATTCGACACCAGCTCCTACGAGCAGTACTTC.

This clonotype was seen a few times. The CDR3 region is CSARVGLYEQYF. In DNA form, the CDR3 reads TGCAGTGCTAGAGTAGGACTCTACGAGCAGTACTTC. The J gene is TRBJ2-7, the V gene TRBV20-1, with D tentatively TRBD2 (5 bases). This CDR3 contains 12 residues. The ends were cut back, 1 base at V and 3 bases at J, with 7 bases in the middle. Germline V lookup: CDR1 DFQATT, CDR2 SNEGSKA (reference sequence).

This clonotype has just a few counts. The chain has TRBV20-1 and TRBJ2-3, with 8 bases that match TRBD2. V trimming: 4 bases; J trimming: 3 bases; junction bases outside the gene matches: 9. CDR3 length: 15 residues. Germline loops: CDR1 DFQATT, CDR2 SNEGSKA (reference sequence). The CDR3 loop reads CSANIIAGRTDTQYF. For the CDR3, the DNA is TGCAGTGCTAACATCATAGCGGGACGTACAGATACGCAGTATTTT.

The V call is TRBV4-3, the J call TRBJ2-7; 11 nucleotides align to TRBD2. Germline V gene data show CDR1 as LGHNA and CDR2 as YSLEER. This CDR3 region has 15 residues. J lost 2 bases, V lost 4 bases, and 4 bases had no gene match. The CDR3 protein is CASSLAGGPTYEQYF. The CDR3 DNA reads TGCGCCAGCAGCCTAGCGGGAGGGCCAACCTACGAGCAGTACTTC.

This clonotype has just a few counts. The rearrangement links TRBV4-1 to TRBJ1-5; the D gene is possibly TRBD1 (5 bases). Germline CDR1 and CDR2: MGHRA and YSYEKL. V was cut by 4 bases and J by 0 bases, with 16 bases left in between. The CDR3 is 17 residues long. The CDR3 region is CASSPPLGEYSNQPQHF. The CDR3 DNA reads TGCGCCAGCAGCCCGCCGCTGGGGGAGTATAGCAATCAGCCCCAGCATTTT.

The CDR3 DNA is TGTGCCAGCAGCTGGGGACTACGGACGACGGAGCAGTTCTTC. It encodes CASSWGLRTTEQFF. The chain uses TRBV7-2 and TRBJ2-1; 7 positions agree with TRBD2. Germline-derived CDR1 and CDR2 are SGHTA and FQGNSA. V dropped 4 bases and J dropped 10; count of bases not matched to a gene: 10. This CDR3 region has 14 residues. The full variable domain, in which reference TRBV7-2 and TRBJ2-1 provide the parts outside the CDR3, is GAGVSQSPSNKVTEKGKDVELRCDPISGHTALYWYRQSLGQGLEFLIYFQGNSAPDKSGLPSDRFSAERTGGSVSTLTIQRTQQEDSAVYLCASSWGLRTTEQFFGPGTRLTVL.

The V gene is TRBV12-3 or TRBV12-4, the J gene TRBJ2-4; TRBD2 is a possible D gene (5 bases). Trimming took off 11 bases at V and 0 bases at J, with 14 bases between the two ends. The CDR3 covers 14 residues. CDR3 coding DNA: TGTGCCCCTGCGGGCTGGAGAGCCAAAAACATTCAGTACTTC. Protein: CAPAGWRAKNIQYF.

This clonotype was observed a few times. The CDR3 region is CASSLQTGSGEKLFF. The CDR3, as DNA: TGTGCCAGCAGCCTTCAGACCGGATCGGGTGAAAAACTGTTTTTT. The genes are TRBV7-6 and TRBJ1-4; D gene uncertain. The V gene lost 5 bases and the J gene lost 7 bases, with 17 bases spanning the gap. Germline assignment: CDR1 SGHVS and CDR2 FNYEAQ. This CDR3 contains 15 residues.

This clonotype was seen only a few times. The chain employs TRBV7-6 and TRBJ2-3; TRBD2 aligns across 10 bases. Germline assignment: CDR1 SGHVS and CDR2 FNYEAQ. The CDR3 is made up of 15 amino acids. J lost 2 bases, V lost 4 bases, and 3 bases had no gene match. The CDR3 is CASSWTSGYTDTQYF. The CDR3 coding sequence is TGTGCCAGCAGCTGGACTAGCGGATACACAGATACGCAGTATTTT. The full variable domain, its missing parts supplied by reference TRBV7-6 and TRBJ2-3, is GAGVSQSPRYKVTKRGQDVALRCDPISGHVSLYWYRQALGQGPEFLTYFNYEAQQDKSGLPNDRFSAERPEGSISTLTIQRTEQRDSAMYRCASSWTSGYTDTQYFGPGTRLTVL.